These T cell receptor beta chains were read from a single sample in a study of early T cells in non-severe SARS-CoV-2 infection. From the 5' RACE reads, TCRdb called clonotypes with MiXCR, one entry per CDR3 protein. The sample shows around 33,000 distinct CDR3 sequences, approximately 4.3% of them seen only once. The sample was whole blood. Receptors were obtained from an adult who was a healthcare worker with PCR-confirmed SARS-CoV-2 infection or an uninfected control (not recorded which). Each CDR3 is given with its conserved first and last residue. A D gene is named only where the DNA matches it firmly. Clone size is not always given. Where it is, it says once, few, many or a class for expanded clones.

D gene | J gene | V gene | clone size | CDR3 DNA | CDR3 protein
. | TRBJ1-1 | TRBV12-3/TRBV12-4 | many | TGTGCCAGCCGATTAGGAGTGCCACCTGAAGCTTTCTTT | CASRLGVPPEAFF
TRBD2 | TRBJ2-1 | TRBV12-3/TRBV12-4 | many | TGTGCCAGCAGTACCGGGACTAGCGGGAGAGGTGAGCAGTTCTTC | CASSTGTSGRGEQFF
. | TRBJ1-2 | TRBV28 | many | TGTGCCAGCAGTTCTGGGGCTGATAGTCGCTATGGCTACACCTTC | CASSSGADSRYGYTF
TRBD1 | TRBJ1-4 | TRBV29-1 | . | TGCAGCGTCCTTAGGACAGGGGAGGAAAAACTGTTTTTT | CSVLRTGEEKLFF
TRBD1 | TRBJ1-1 | TRBV12-3/TRBV12-4 | many | TGTGCCAGCAGTTTAAGGGACAGGGCCCCTGAAGCTTTCTTT | CASSLRDRAPEAFF
. | TRBJ1-2 | TRBV19 | many | TGTGCCAGTAGTGGCAGGGCGAGTACCCGTGGCTACACCTTC | CASSGRASTRGYTF
TRBD2 | TRBJ2-1 | TRBV30 | many | TGTGCCTGGGCCAGGACTAGCGGGTTCTCCTACAATGAGCAGTTCTTC | CAWARTSGFSYNEQFF
TRBD2 | TRBJ2-6 | TRBV28 | many | TGTGCCAGCGGCGAGAACGGTATTAGCGGGGACTCTGGGGCCAACGTCCTGACTTTC | CASGENGISGDSGANVLTF
. | TRBJ2-1 | TRBV5-8 | many | TGTGCCAGCAGGGATAGGTTTGGGGAGCAGTTCTTC | CASRDRFGEQFF
. | TRBJ2-7 | TRBV2 | many | TGTGCCAGCAGTCGCCGACAGCCTAGGGACCAAACCTACGAGCAGTACTTC | CASSRRQPRDQTYEQYF
TRBD1 | TRBJ1-5 | TRBV2 | many | TGTGCCAGCAGTGAAAGGTCAGGGGGGGGCAATCAGCCCCAGCATTTT | CASSERSGGGNQPQHF
. | TRBJ2-7 | TRBV7-9 | few | TGTGCCAGCAGCACGGGGCCCGGGACTCCCGCCTACGAGCAGTACTTC | CASSTGPGTPAYEQYF
. | TRBJ2-7 | TRBV6-5 | . | TGTGCCAGCAGTTACGGTAGGGGAGCAGGCTACGAGCAGTACTTC | CASSYGRGAGYEQYF
TRBD1 | TRBJ1-4 | TRBV28 | . | TGTGCCAGCAGTTCACCGGGACAGCCGAATGAAAAACTGTTTTTT | CASSSPGQPNEKLFF
TRBD2 | TRBJ2-7 | TRBV7-2 | medium-sized | TGTGCCAGCAGCTTAGAGGCGGGAGGCGAGCAGTACTTC | CASSLEAGGEQYF
TRBD2 | TRBJ2-3 | TRBV4-2 | . | TGTGCCAGCAGCCAAGTAGTGGCGGGGGAAGGAGATACGCAGTATTTT | CASSQVVAGEGDTQYF
. | TRBJ2-3 | TRBV11-2 | many | TGTGCCAGCAGCCTAGGGTCGGATACGCAGTATTTT | CASSLGSDTQYF
. | TRBJ2-3 | TRBV2 | few | TGTGCCAGCAGACTGATCGCAGATACGCAGTATTTT | CASRLIADTQYF
TRBD2 | TRBJ2-3 | TRBV3-1 | few | TGTGCCAGCAGCCAAGCCCCTAGCGGGAGATTAGATACGCAGTATTTT | CASSQAPSGRLDTQYF
TRBD1 | TRBJ1-1 | TRBV20-1 | many | TGCAGTGCTAGAAGGAGGACAGGGGTGGAGAACACTGAAGCTTTCTTT | CSARRRTGVENTEAFF
. | TRBJ1-2 | TRBV2 | many | TGTGCCAGCAAGATTCAGGGACTGGCTTATGGCTACACCTTC | CASKIQGLAYGYTF
. | TRBJ2-4 | TRBV5-5 | . | TGTGCCAGCATCGAGACGGCGGACCCGGGCTACATTCAGTACTTC | CASIETADPGYIQYF
TRBD1 | TRBJ1-4 | TRBV13 | many | TGTGCCAGCAGCTTGACAGGGGCAGGCGAAAAACTGTTTTTT | CASSLTGAGEKLFF
. | TRBJ2-7 | TRBV5-6 | many | TGTGCCAGCAGTTCTACAGACGAGCAGTACTTC | CASSSTDEQYF
. | TRBJ1-2 | TRBV28 | many | TGTGCCAGCAGAACCTCCGCGACACGCTATGGCTACACCTTC | CASRTSATRYGYTF
TRBD1 | TRBJ1-2 | TRBV4-2 | few | TGTGCCAGCAGCCACTCGACAGGGGGGTTTAACTATGGCTACACCTTC | CASSHSTGGFNYGYTF
. | TRBJ1-6 | TRBV5-5 | . | TGTGCCAGCAGCTTATGGGACGGCCTTAATTCACCCCTCCACTTT | CASSLWDGLNSPLHF
TRBD2 | TRBJ2-7 | TRBV7-9 | medium-sized | TGTGCCAGCAGCTCCGGACTAGGAGGCGAGCAGTACTTC | CASSSGLGGEQYF
TRBD1 | TRBJ1-2 | TRBV7-9 | many | TGTGCCAGCAGCCCGCGAGACAGGGGGCCAGCTAACTATGGCTACACCTTC | CASSPRDRGPANYGYTF
. | TRBJ2-5 | TRBV5-4 | . | TGTGCCAGCAGCCTACAGGGACAAGAGACCCAGTACTTC | CASSLQGQETQYF
. | TRBJ2-5 | TRBV11-2 | many | TGTGCCAGCAGCTTAGCCCAAGAGACCCAGTACTTC | CASSLAQETQYF
. | TRBJ1-1 | TRBV6-1 | few | TGTGCCAGCATTTGGGGGCGCGAGAGAAAAACTGAAGCTTTCTTT | CASIWGRERKTEAFF
. | TRBJ2-3 | TRBV28 | once | TGTGCCACCGTCCAAACTACAGATACGCAGTATTTT | CATVQTTDTQYF
TRBD2 | TRBJ2-1 | TRBV20-1 | medium-sized | TGCAGTGCTCCCGGGACTAGCGGGAGGGCCAGGGACAATGAGCAGTTCTTC | CSAPGTSGRARDNEQFF
. | TRBJ1-1 | TRBV20-1 | . | TGCAGTGCTAGTACGGGAAGGATTGAAGCTTTCTTT | CSASTGRIEAFF
. | TRBJ2-2 | TRBV5-4 | few | TGTGCCAGCAGCTTGGACAGGTGGGACACCGGGGAGCTGTTTTTT | CASSLDRWDTGELFF
. | TRBJ2-2 | TRBV13 | . | TGTGCCAGCAGCTTAGGAGGGACGAAGAACACCGGGGAGCTGTTTTTT | CASSLGGTKNTGELFF
. | TRBJ1-1 | TRBV6-6 | many | TGTGCCAGCAGGGGCGTAGGATCCAACACTGAAGCTTTCTTT | CASRGVGSNTEAFF
TRBD1 | TRBJ1-6 | TRBV19 | many | TGTGCCAGTAGAACGGACAGGCGCCAAAGGAATTCACCCCTCCACTTT | CASRTDRRQRNSPLHF
. | TRBJ1-1 | TRBV20-1 | many | TGCAGTGCTCGCCAGACAGTGAACACTGAAGCTTTCTTT | CSARQTVNTEAFF
. | TRBJ1-5 | TRBV6-4 | many | TGTGCCAGCAGTCCAGACAGCAGATATTCGTATAGCAATCAGCCCCAGCATTTT | CASSPDSRYSYSNQPQHF
. | TRBJ2-3 | TRBV5-1 | few | TGCGCCAGCAGCTTCCAGGGCTTGGCCACAGATACGCAGTATTTT | CASSFQGLATDTQYF
. | TRBJ1-1 | TRBV18 | few | TGTGCCAGCTCAGCACCGGAGTTTCATAACACTGAAGCTTTCTTT | CASSAPEFHNTEAFF
. | TRBJ1-2 | TRBV5-6 | many | TGTGCCAGCAGCTCTCAGGCGCACTATGGCTACACCTTC | CASSSQAHYGYTF
TRBD2 | TRBJ2-1 | TRBV7-8 | many | TGTGCCAGCAGCGCCAGGACTAGCGGGAGTAGGGATGAGCAGTTCTTC | CASSARTSGSRDEQFF